Shown below are 17 T cell receptor beta chains from a single sample sequenced in a study of identical twins. TCRdb re-called the 5' RACE reads with MiXCR, one entry per CDR3 protein. The sample carries a few hundred thousand distinct CDR3 sequences, approximately 18% recorded once. Sequencing was done on a sample of naive T cells sorted from blood. Every receptor here comes from a man aged 50-59 years in good health.

There are many counts of this clonotype. The chain links TRBV29-1 to TRBJ2-3; maybe TRBD2 (6 bases). Germline V CDR1 and CDR2: SQVTM, ANQGSEA. The CDR3 spans 18 residues. Trimming shortened V by 7 bases and J by 0 bases, and 26 bases separated the two germline ends. The CDR3 DNA follows: TGCAGCGCCCTAGGGCGGGGTCCGGATCCGACTAGCACAGATACGCAGTATTTT. Translating gives CSALGRGPDPTSTDTQYF.

V gene TRBV6-1 combines with J gene TRBJ2-1; 8 bases match TRBD1. CDR3 length equals 14 residues. V was clipped by 6 bases and J by 6 bases; unmatched bases: 7. Germline CDR1 reads MNHNS; CDR2 reads SASEGT. The CDR3 DNA reads TGTGCCAGCAGCGGACAGGGCGGTGGCAATGAGCAGTTCTTC. This translates into CASSGQGGGNEQFF.

V and J are TRBV20-1 and TRBJ2-7; 12 bases align to TRBD2. The trim removed 0 bases at V and 6 bases at J, leaving 6 bases unmatched. The CDR3 has 15 residues. In germline, CDR1 is DFQATT, CDR2 SNEGSKA (reference sequence). CDR3 sequence (DNA): TGCAGTGCTAGAGAGACTAGCGGGAGATGGAGCGAGCAGTACTTC. Its protein is CSARETSGRWSEQYF.

The chain couples TRBV11-1 to TRBJ2-3; 8 bases agree with TRBD2. CDR1 and CDR2 from the germline V gene are SGHAT and FQDESV (reference sequence). The CDR3 is 18 amino acids. Trimming took 6 bases from V and 0 from J; bases not matched to a gene: 14. The CDR3 sequence: CASRSLVGTSGSTDTQYF. In DNA, the CDR3 is TGTGCCAGCAGAAGCTTAGTAGGTACTAGCGGAAGCACAGATACGCAGTATTTT.

This clonotype was detected only a few times. The rearrangement links TRBV6-5 to TRBJ1-5; no firm D call. The CDR3 is made up of 13 amino acids. Between the trimmed V and J ends, which lost 0 bases and 7 bases, there was a span of 7 bases. Germline lookup yields CDR1 MNHEY and CDR2 SVGAGI. The chain's CDR3 is CASSYSMRQPQHF. As DNA, the CDR3 is TGTGCCAGCAGTTACTCGATGCGGCAGCCCCAGCATTTT.

At least ten counts were recorded for this clonotype. V and J are TRBV24-1 and TRBJ2-1; 9 bases agree with TRBD1. This CDR3 has 15 residues. V lost 7 bases to trimming and J lost 5 bases; unmatched junction nucleotides: 8. From germline, CDR1 is KGHDR and CDR2 SFDVKD. For the CDR3, the DNA is TGTGCCACCAGCCCCGGGACAGGGTATGACAATGAGCAGTTCTTC. Amino acid sequence: CATSPGTGYDNEQFF.

This clonotype was seen many times. The chain has TRBV29-1 and TRBJ2-1; a weak D match, TRBD2 (5 bases). Trimming removed 4 bases from V and 0 bases from J, with 19 bases in between. Germline V gives CDR1 SQVTM, CDR2 ANQGSEA. The CDR3 is made up of 17 amino acids. Here the CDR3 DNA reads TGCAGCGTTGCGGGTAGCGCTAAAGTCAGCTCCTACAATGAGCAGTTCTTC. Its protein product is CSVAGSAKVSSYNEQFF.

A few counts support this clonotype. J is TRBJ2-3 and V is TRBV7-2; 12 bases fit TRBD2. Unmatched junction bases numbered 11, after V lost 9 bases and J lost 7 bases. Germline CDR1 and CDR2: SGHTA and FQGNSA. The CDR3 totals 15 residues. CDR3 sequence: CASRPVTSGGYTQYF. The CDR3 region has the DNA TGTGCCAGTCGGCCGGTGACTAGCGGGGGATATACGCAGTATTTT.

This clonotype has ten or more counts. This chain uses TRBV6-2 or TRBV6-3 with TRBJ1-1; D not resolved. Trimming pared 6 bases from V and 1 base from J, leaving 9 bases between. The germline gives CDR1 MNHEY, CDR2 SVGEGT. The CDR3 loop spans 13 amino acids. The CDR3, as DNA: TGTGCCAGCAGGGTCTTTAAGAACACTGAAGCTTTCTTT. Translated: CASRVFKNTEAFF.

The chain joins TRBV20-1 to TRBJ1-1; D is ambiguous. Trimming pared 5 bases from V and 7 bases from J, leaving 11 bases between. From germline, CDR1 is DFQATT and CDR2 SNEGSKA (reference sequence). The CDR3 spans 11 residues. In DNA form, the CDR3 reads TGCAGTGCTTACTACACGGGTGAAGCTTTCTTT. It encodes CSAYYTGEAFF.

V usage is TRBV6-1 and J usage is TRBJ1-1, with D possibly matching TRBD1 (6 bases). CDR3 length: 15 residues. CDR1 MNHNS and CDR2 SASEGT come from the germline V gene. In DNA form, the CDR3 reads TGTGTCACAGCACCCCCAGGGGTTGGGGTGGAAGACGATTTCTTT. Protein product: CVTAPPGVGVEDDFF.

This clonotype was seen ten or more times. This rearrangement joins TRBV7-9 to TRBJ2-1; 8 bases line up with TRBD2. There are 17 residues in the CDR3. Germline V lookup: CDR1 SEHNR, CDR2 FQNEAQ (reference sequence). The V gene end was trimmed by 2 bases and the J gene end by 4 bases; junction bases not matched to a gene: 10. The CDR3 coding sequence is TGTGCCAGCAGCTTAAGTCGAGGCGGGGGGCGTTACAATGAGCAGTTCTTC. Encoded protein: CASSLSRGGGRYNEQFF. Full variable domain (outside the CDR3, taken from reference TRBV7-9 and TRBJ2-1): DTGVSQNPRHKITKRGQNVTFRCDPISEHNRLYWYRQTLGQGPEFLTYFQNEAQLEKSRLLSDRFSAERPKGSFSTLEIQRTEQGDSAMYLCASSLSRGGGRYNEQFFGPGTRLTVL.

There are a few counts of this clonotype. The chain joins TRBV7-2 to TRBJ2-7; TRBD2 matches 12 bases. The CDR3 sequence is 16 residues long. The germline V gene encodes CDR1 SGHTA and CDR2 FQGNSA. J gave up 9 bases and V 1 base, and 10 bases lay outside the gene matches. The CDR3 reads CASSLDPSGRVFWQYF. Here the CDR3 DNA reads TGTGCCAGCAGCTTAGACCCTAGCGGGAGGGTCTTCTGGCAGTACTTC.

This clonotype was seen ten or more times. The chain couples TRBV28 to TRBJ2-3, with a weak D call TRBD1 (5 bases). This CDR3 contains 15 residues. The germline CDR1 and CDR2 sequences are MDHEN and SYDVKM. Trimming left V 2 bases short and J 4 bases short, with 13 bases between. The CDR3 DNA reads as TGTGCCAGCAGTTTAACCCAGGGAATCCCAGATACGCAGTATTTT. Its protein product is CASSLTQGIPDTQYF.

This clonotype was recorded many times. The chain is built from TRBV27 and TRBJ2-5, with D perhaps TRBD1 or TRBD2 (5 bases each). The CDR3 is 14 residues long. Trimming cost V 7 bases and J 3 bases, with 15 bases left between them. CDR1 and CDR2 (germline): MNHEY, SMNVEV (reference sequence). This CDR3 reads CASNSLGVEETQYF. The CDR3 DNA reads TGTGCCAGCAATTCCCTGGGGGTAGAAGAGACCCAGTACTTC.

This clonotype was seen many times. This chain joins TRBV6-1 and TRBJ1-5, with D unclear. Trimming took off 7 bases at V and 0 bases at J, with 16 bases between the two ends. Germline CDR1 is MNHNS and CDR2 is SASEGT. The CDR3 has 16 amino acids. DNA for the CDR3: TGTGCCAGCAAAGGATACAGCCTTTATAGCAATCAGCCCCAGCATTTT. The encoded protein is CASKGYSLYSNQPQHF.

At least ten counts were recorded for this clonotype. The chain employs TRBV20-1 and TRBJ2-3, with TRBD2 matching over 12 bases. The CDR3 has 15 residues. Trimming took 5 bases from V and 1 from J; bases not matched to a gene: 4. Germline CDR1 is DFQATT and CDR2 is SNEGSKA (reference sequence). In nucleotides, the CDR3 is TGCAGTGCTGCTGGGACTAGCGGGCGCACAGATACGCAGTATTTT. Its translation: CSAAGTSGRTDTQYF.